One sample yielded the 5 T cell receptor beta chains listed below, sequenced in a study of T cell responses to AZD1222 COVID-19 vaccine. The method was immunoSEQ multiplex PCR; TCRdb's version includes in-frame clones alone and lacks a portion of them. The data hold about 190,000 clones, with 80% to 90% observed a single time. The source material was peripheral blood, sampled on day 0 of MenACWY control vaccination. The origin of the receptors is an adult in good health.

The chain couples TRBV24-1 to TRBJ1-2, with TRBD1 matching over 8 bases. The germline V gene encodes CDR1 KGHDR and CDR2 SFDVKD. The CDR3 is made up of 14 amino acids. V lost 2 bases, J lost 8 bases, and 6 bases stayed unmatched. The CDR3 protein is CATSDSTGAEGYTF. For the CDR3, the DNA is TGTGCCACCAGTGATTCGACAGGGGCCGAGGGCTACACCTTC.

This chain's CDR3 is CASSLGTVSNYGYTF. The DNA for the CDR3 is TGTGCCAGCAGTCTAGGGACTGTCTCTAACTATGGCTACACCTTC. The chain uses TRBV28 and TRBJ1-2; tentative D call: TRBD1 (5 bases). Per germline, CDR1 MDHEN and CDR2 SYDVKM. There are 15 residues in the CDR3. Trimming left V 5 bases short and J 0 bases short, with 13 bases between.

The gene calls are TRBV10-3 and TRBJ2-7; tentatively, D is TRBD1 (6 bases). The CDR3 has 15 amino acids. Germline V gives CDR1 ENHRY, CDR2 SYGVKD. Trimming pared 3 bases from V and 0 bases from J, leaving 12 bases between. This chain's CDR3 is CAISEETGLSYEQYF. In DNA form, the CDR3 reads TGTGCCATCAGTGAAGAGACAGGTCTCTCCTACGAGCAGTACTTC.

CDR3 sequence: CASSFSSTDTQYF. CDR3 coding DNA: TGTGCCAGCAGCTTTAGCTCGACAGATACGCAGTATTTT. The V call is TRBV7-2, the J call TRBJ2-3; D unresolved. This CDR3 has 13 amino acids. V lost 3 bases and J lost 3, with 7 bases in between. Germline lookup yields CDR1 SGHTA and CDR2 FQGNSA.

This clone appeared a few times. The V call is TRBV9, the J call TRBJ2-1; tentatively, D is TRBD2 (5 bases). The V gene's germline CDR1 is SGDLS and CDR2 YYNGEE. Trimming cost V 3 bases and J 2 bases, with 24 bases left between them. The CDR3 loop spans 19 amino acids. The CDR3 nucleotides are TGTGCCAGCAGCGCAAGGGCCGGGTCGGGAAGCACTACCTACAATGAGCAGTTCTTC. It codes for CASSARAGSGSTTYNEQFF.